One and the same sample provided the 3 T cell receptor beta chains below, sequenced in a study of CD8+ T cells in alopecia areata. Reverse transcribed after extraction, RNA yielded cDNA as the sequencing template. The assay was immunoSEQ multiplex PCR, and TCRdb's table has in-frame clones only and misses some. This sample carries 250,000 to 300,000 clones, 55% to 75% of them seen once, and the ten largest clones take around 1.7%. Specified treatment: oral pan-JAK inhibitor, 5-10 mg twice daily. This specimen consisted of CD4+ T cells sorted from blood, obtained at week 24, from a patient treated with tofacitinib. The source of these receptors is a human donor with alopecia areata.

This clone turned up a few times. The J gene is TRBJ2-2, the V gene TRBV9; unclear D gene. This CDR3 has 16 amino acids. Germline CDR1 and CDR2: SGDLS and YYNGEE. V was trimmed by 1 base and J by 0 bases, leaving 10 bases between them. CDR3 residues: CASSVPDGTNTGELFF. CDR3 bases: TGTGCCAGCAGCGTACCGGACGGAACGAACACCGGGGAGCTGTTTTTT.

This clone appeared a few times. The chain carries TRBV30 and TRBJ2-7, with a possible D match to TRBD1 (6 bases). The length of the CDR3 is 14 residues. The V and J ends lost 5 bases and 4 bases respectively, with 18 bases between them. CDR1 is GTSNPN and CDR2 is SVGIG in the germline V gene (reference sequence). CDR3 DNA: TGTGCCTGGGGCAGGGGTTTAAGGGGGTACGAGCAGTACTTC. Translated, it gives CAWGRGLRGYEQYF. Combining the CDR3 with reference TRBV30 and TRBJ2-7 gives the whole variable domain SQTIHQWPATLVQPVGSPLSLECTVEGTSNPNLYWYRQAAGRGLQLLFYSVGIGQISSEVPQNLSASRPQDRQFILSSKKLLLSDSGFYLCAWGRGLRGYEQYFGPGTRLTVT.

The chain recombines TRBV6-5 with TRBJ2-1, with TRBD1 as a possible D gene (7 bases). Germline CDR1 and CDR2: MNHEY and SVGAGI. The CDR3 has 15 residues. Trimming removed 6 bases at V and 0 bases at J, with 12 bases between. DNA of the CDR3: TGTGCCAGCAGCAGGGGGGCATACTCCTACAATGAGCAGTTCTTC. It yields the protein CASSRGAYSYNEQFF.